This entry lists 22 T cell receptor beta chains sequenced from one sample in a study of CD8 T cells in Susac syndrome. About 0.45 to 1 ug RNA was reverse transcribed with random hexamers. TCRdb independently ran MiXCR on the immunoSEQ multiplex PCR reads; one entry per CDR3 protein. The table has roughly 250,000 distinct CDR3 sequences, 96% seen once. The material sequenced was CD4+ T cells from PBMCs. The receptors here all came from a human donor with Susac syndrome.

The chain couples TRBV27 to TRBJ2-3; a weak D match, TRBD1 (6 bases). There are 14 residues in the CDR3. Per the germline V gene, CDR1 is MNHEY and CDR2 is SMNVEV (reference sequence). V was clipped by 5 bases and J by 2 bases, with 11 bases between them. CDR3 in amino acids: CASSNRVTTDTQYF. For the CDR3, the DNA is TGTGCCAGCAGTAACAGGGTGACCACAGATACGCAGTATTTT.

This chain joins TRBV19 and TRBJ2-2, with D unresolved. Germline V gene lookup returns CDR1 LNHDA and CDR2 SQIVND (reference sequence). This CDR3 is 12 amino acids long. V was cut by 9 bases and J by 3 bases, with 8 bases left in between. The CDR3 loop is CASAAYTGELFF. Here the CDR3 DNA reads TGTGCCAGCGCCGCGTACACCGGGGAGCTGTTTTTT.

The rearrangement joins TRBV3-1 to TRBJ2-7, with D perhaps TRBD2 (6 bases). Germline lookup yields CDR1 LGHDT and CDR2 YNNKEL (reference sequence). The CDR3 spans 16 residues. With 8 bases removed from V and 4 bases from J, the gap between germline ends came to 24 bases. The CDR3 here is CASRRTQGLVGYEQYF. The CDR3 region has the DNA TGTGCCAGCCGGAGGACCCAGGGACTCGTAGGGTACGAGCAGTACTTC.

The chain recombines TRBV5-1 with TRBJ1-1, with 7 bases fitting TRBD1. Per the germline V gene, CDR1 is SGHRS and CDR2 is YFSETQ. There are 15 residues in the CDR3. The junction had 3 bases not matched to a gene; V was cut back by 1 base and J by 0 bases. CDR3 region: CASSLRGQLNTEAFF. In DNA, the CDR3 is TGCGCCAGCAGCTTGCGGGGACAGCTGAACACTGAAGCTTTCTTT.

The chain recombines TRBV7-3 with TRBJ2-4; D assignment may be TRBD1 or TRBD2 (5 bases each). Germline CDR1 is SGHTA and CDR2 is FQGTGA. V shed 2 bases and J shed 12 bases, with 14 bases lying between them. The CDR3 totals 13 residues. The CDR3 nucleotides read TGTGCCAGCAGCTTAGGGACCCAGCTACCTCAGTACTTC. Translation: CASSLGTQLPQYF.

The chain joins TRBV20-1 to TRBJ2-3; D uncertain. Germline V gives CDR1 DFQATT, CDR2 SNEGSKA (reference sequence). The CDR3 sequence is 10 residues long. Trimming cost V 7 bases and J 5 bases, with 7 bases left between them. The DNA for the CDR3 is TGCAGTGTTCCTGTAGATACGCAGTATTTT. Residues: CSVPVDTQYF.

The chain employs TRBV5-1 and TRBJ2-7, with 8 bases identical to TRBD2. The ends lost 5 bases at V and 0 bases at J; junction bases unmatched: 7. This CDR3 spans 15 amino acids. CDR1 and CDR2 (germline): SGHRS, YFSETQ. CDR3 amino acids: CASSSLAGRSYEQYF. CDR3 DNA: TGCGCCAGCAGTTCCCTAGCGGGCCGCTCCTACGAGCAGTACTTC. The whole variable domain, remainder taken from reference TRBV5-1 and TRBJ2-7, is KAGVTQTPRYLIKTRGQQVTLSCSPISGHRSVSWYQQTPGQGLQFLFEYFSETQRNKGNFPGRFSGRQFSNSRSEMNVSTLELGDSALYLCASSSLAGRSYEQYFGPGTRLTVT.

V gene TRBV2 combines with J gene TRBJ1-3; tentative D call: TRBD1 (5 bases). Trimming cost V 0 bases and J 2 bases, with 14 bases left between them. The germline CDR1 and CDR2 sequences are SNHLY and FYNNEI. This CDR3 is built from 17 residues. The CDR3 DNA is TGTGCCAGCAGTGAAGCCCCGGGACCGAGAACTGGAAACACCATATATTTT. Its translation is CASSEAPGPRTGNTIYF.

A few counts support this clonotype. CDR3 in DNA: TGTGCCAGCAGCTTGGGACCGAACTATGGCTACACCTTC. Translating gives CASSLGPNYGYTF. V gene TRBV11-2 combines with J gene TRBJ1-2; possible D gene TRBD1, 5 bases. The V gene lost 3 bases and the J gene lost 2 bases, with 7 bases spanning the gap. Per the germline V gene, CDR1 is SGHAT and CDR2 is FQNNGV. The CDR3 covers 13 residues.

The chain has TRBV29-1 and TRBJ1-1; TRBD1 matches at 9 bases. Germline CDR1 reads SQVTM; CDR2 reads ANQGSEA. CDR3 length: 14 residues. The junction had 10 bases not matched to a gene; V was cut back by 8 bases and J by 3 bases. The CDR3, as DNA: TGCAGCCCCCTTACAGGGGGCGAATACACTGAAGCTTTCTTT. This gives the protein CSPLTGGEYTEAFF.

This clonotype was counted between two and nine times. This sequence joins TRBV20-1 and TRBJ1-5; D is possibly TRBD1 (5 bases). The CDR3 contains 13 residues. The V end lost 4 bases, the J end lost 1 base, and 8 bases lay between the germline ends. The V gene's germline CDR1 is DFQATT and CDR2 SNEGSKA (reference sequence). CDR3 in DNA: TGCAGTGCTAACCGGGACAGCAATCAGCCCCAGCATTTT. Its translation: CSANRDSNQPQHF.

This clonotype was recorded only once. This rearrangement joins TRBV25-1 to TRBJ1-4; unclear D gene. Germline CDR1 reads MGHDK; CDR2 reads SYGVNS. The CDR3 contains 15 residues. The V and J ends lost 6 bases and 4 bases respectively, with 15 bases between them. DNA of the CDR3: TGTGCCAGCAGCAGACCCTCGGGCCATAATGAAAAACTGTTTTTT. It translates to CASSRPSGHNEKLFF. The entire variable domain, with the rest obtained from reference TRBV25-1 and TRBJ1-4, is as follows: EADIYQTPRYLVIGTGKKITLECSQTMGHDKMYWYQQDPGMELHLIHYSYGVNSTEKGDLSSESTVSRIRTEHFPLTLESARPSHTSQYLCASSRPSGHNEKLFFGSGTQLSVL.

A single count supports this clonotype. The chain uses TRBV29-1 and TRBJ1-1, with a tentative D call TRBD1 (5 bases). V dropped 7 bases and J dropped 0 bases, with 12 bases sitting between them. This CDR3 is 13 amino acids long. The V gene's germline CDR1 is SQVTM and CDR2 ANQGSEA. The CDR3 sequence is CSAWGGLNTEAFF. The CDR3 DNA reads TGCAGCGCCTGGGGCGGACTGAACACTGAAGCTTTCTTT.

The genes are TRBV5-1 and TRBJ2-3; D is possibly TRBD2 (6 bases). The CDR3 length is 12 residues. Germline lookup yields CDR1 SGHRS and CDR2 YFSETQ. The V and J ends lost 4 bases and 10 bases respectively, with 13 bases between them. The CDR3 DNA reads as TGCGCCAGCAGCCTGAGGGACTCCCCGCAGTATTTT. This encodes CASSLRDSPQYF.

DNA of the CDR3: TGTGCCAGCAGTCCCCGTTTTGGCAGGGGCGGCCGCGAGCAGTACTTC. Translating gives CASSPRFGRGGREQYF. J is TRBJ2-7 and V is TRBV25-1, with D perhaps matching TRBD1 (6 bases). The CDR3 is made up of 16 amino acids. The V gene lost 5 bases and the J gene lost 6 bases, with 23 bases spanning the gap. The germline gives CDR1 MGHDK, CDR2 SYGVNS.

The genes are TRBV6-5 and TRBJ2-5; perhaps D is TRBD1 or TRBD2 (5 bases each). This CDR3 comprises 14 residues. Trimming took 0 bases from V and 1 from J, leaving 6 bases between them. Germline loops: CDR1 MNHEY, CDR2 SVGAGI. CDR3 residues: CASSYSRGQETQYF. DNA of the CDR3: TGTGCCAGCAGTTACTCGAGGGGCCAAGAGACCCAGTACTTC.

In DNA form, the CDR3 reads TGTGCCAGCAGCTCAACAGGGGGCCGGACCGGGGAGCTGTTTTTT. The encoded protein is CASSSTGGRTGELFF. The genes are TRBV7-3 and TRBJ2-2; TRBD1 matches 9 bases. From germline, CDR1 is SGHTA and CDR2 FQGTGA. The CDR3 loop spans 15 amino acids. V shed 4 bases and J 5 bases; nucleotides not matched to a gene: 5.

J is TRBJ1-5 and V is TRBV30; D uncertain. The V gene lost 1 base and the J gene lost 4 bases, with 11 bases spanning the gap. CDR1 GTSNPN and CDR2 SVGIG come from the germline V gene (reference sequence). There are 14 residues in the CDR3. Written as DNA, the CDR3 is TGTGCCTGGAGTGCGAGTGACGGGAATCAGCCCCAGCATTTT. Encoded protein: CAWSASDGNQPQHF.

This clonotype has more than one count but fewer than ten. The chain combines TRBV20-1 with TRBJ1-5; D gene uncertain. The CDR3 has 12 amino acids. Per germline, CDR1 DFQATT and CDR2 SNEGSKA (reference sequence). Deletions cut 3 bases from V and 1 base from J, with 4 bases between. The CDR3 DNA is TGCAGTGCTAGTGGGAGCAATCAGCCCCAGCATTTT. This sequence encodes CSASGSNQPQHF.

The chain is built from TRBV4-2 and TRBJ2-5; possibly TRBD2 for D (6 bases). The V end lost 4 bases, the J end lost 4 bases, and 16 bases lay between the germline ends. The CDR3 consists of 15 residues. CDR1 and CDR2 (germline): LGHNA, YNFKEQ. DNA for the CDR3: TGTGCCAGCAGCCTGGACTACCTGGCTGGAGAGACCCAGTACTTC. Its translation: CASSLDYLAGETQYF.

J is TRBJ1-2 and V is TRBV18; 12 positions agree with TRBD1. Germline V lookup: CDR1 KGHSH, CDR2 LQKENI. The ends lost 2 bases at V and 3 bases at J; junction bases unmatched: 1. The CDR3 runs to 15 residues. The CDR3 reads CASSPGTGGDYGYTF. CDR3 nucleotides: TGTGCCAGCTCACCAGGGACAGGGGGCGACTATGGCTACACCTTC. The entire variable domain, with the rest obtained from reference TRBV18 and TRBJ1-2, is as follows: NAGVMQNPRHLVRRRGQEARLRCSPMKGHSHVYWYRQLPEEGLKFMVYLQKENIIDESGMPKERFSAEFPKEGPSILRIQQVVRGDSAAYFCASSPGTGGDYGYTFGSGTRLTVV.

This clonotype has a single count. The chain uses TRBV7-6 and TRBJ1-2; D gene uncertain. CDR1 SGHVS and CDR2 FNYEAQ come from the germline V gene. Between the trimmed V and J ends, which lost 0 bases and 7 bases, there was a span of 9 bases. There are 13 residues in the CDR3. CDR3 nucleotides: TGTGCCAGCAGCTTAGCTCGGGGTGCTGGCTACACCTTC. Its translation is CASSLARGAGYTF. The entire variable domain, with the rest obtained from reference TRBV7-6 and TRBJ1-2, is as follows: GAGVSQSPRYKVTKRGQDVALRCDPISGHVSLYWYRQALGQGPEFLTYFNYEAQQDKSGLPNDRFSAERPEGSISTLTIQRTEQRDSAMYRCASSLARGAGYTFGSGTRLTVV.